Sequencing of this TCR beta chain was carried out in a study of vaccination effects on CD4 cells after COVID-19. Expansion of antigen-specific CD4+ T cells with viral peptide pools was carried out by the ViraFEST assay before sequencing. The culture ran for approximately 9 days before CD4+ T cells were isolated. From March to December 2020, the person had a SARS-CoV-2 infection that was confirmed by PCR. About this clone itself: The antigen is undetermined.

The method was immunoSEQ multiplex PCR; TCRdb's version includes in-frame clones alone and lacks a portion of them. The top ten clones hold 25% to 35% of a sample with 30,000 to 40,000 clones, approximately 73% of them seen once. The CDR3 is made up of 14 amino acids. The V end lost 7 bases, the J end lost 3 bases, and 15 bases lay between the germline ends. The germline V gene encodes CDR1 MNHEY and CDR2 SVGAGI. The chain combines TRBV6-5 with TRBJ1-1; D might be TRBD1 (6 bases). The material was CD4+ T cells from PBMCs cultured with a peptide pool, obtained before COVID-19 vaccination. The TCR was taken from a human donor who had a prior SARS-CoV-2 infection. The CDR3 here is CASMFSPGDTEAFF. CDR3 nucleotide sequence: TGTGCCAGCATGTTTTCCCCAGGGGACACTGAAGCTTTCTTT.